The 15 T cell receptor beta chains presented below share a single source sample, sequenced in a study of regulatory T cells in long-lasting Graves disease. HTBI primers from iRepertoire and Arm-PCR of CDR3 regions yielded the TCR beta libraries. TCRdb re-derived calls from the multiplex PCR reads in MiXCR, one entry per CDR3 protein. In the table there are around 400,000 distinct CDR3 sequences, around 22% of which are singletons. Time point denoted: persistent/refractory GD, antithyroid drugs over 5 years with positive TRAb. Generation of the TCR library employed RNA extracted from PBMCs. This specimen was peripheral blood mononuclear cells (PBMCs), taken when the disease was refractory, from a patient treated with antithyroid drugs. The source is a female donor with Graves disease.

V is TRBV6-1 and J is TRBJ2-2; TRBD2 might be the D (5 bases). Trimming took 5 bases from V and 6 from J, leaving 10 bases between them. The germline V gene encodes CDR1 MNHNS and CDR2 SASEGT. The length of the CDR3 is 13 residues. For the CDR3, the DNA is TGTGCCAGCAGTCCCTCGGGATCCGGGGAGCTGTTTTTT. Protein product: CASSPSGSGELFF.

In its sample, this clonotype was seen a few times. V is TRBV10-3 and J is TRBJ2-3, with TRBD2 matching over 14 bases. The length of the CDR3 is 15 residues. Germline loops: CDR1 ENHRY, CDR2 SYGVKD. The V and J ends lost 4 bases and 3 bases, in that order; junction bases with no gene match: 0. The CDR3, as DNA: TGTGCCATCAGTGGACTAGCGGGAGGGACAGATACGCAGTATTTT. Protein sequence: CAISGLAGGTDTQYF.

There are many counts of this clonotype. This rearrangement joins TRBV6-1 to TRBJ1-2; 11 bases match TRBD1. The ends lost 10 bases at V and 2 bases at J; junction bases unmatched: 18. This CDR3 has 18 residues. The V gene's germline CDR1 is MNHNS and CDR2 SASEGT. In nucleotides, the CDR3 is TGTGCCACCAGGCTGGAACGGACAGGGGGCGCATCAAACTATGGCTACACCTTC. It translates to CATRLERTGGASNYGYTF.

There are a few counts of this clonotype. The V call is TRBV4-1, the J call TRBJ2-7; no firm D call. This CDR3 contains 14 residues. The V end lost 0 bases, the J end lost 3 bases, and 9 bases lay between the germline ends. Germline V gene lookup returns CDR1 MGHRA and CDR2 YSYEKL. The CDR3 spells CASSQDSLDYEQYF. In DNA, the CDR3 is TGCGCCAGCAGCCAAGATAGCCTGGACTACGAGCAGTACTTC.

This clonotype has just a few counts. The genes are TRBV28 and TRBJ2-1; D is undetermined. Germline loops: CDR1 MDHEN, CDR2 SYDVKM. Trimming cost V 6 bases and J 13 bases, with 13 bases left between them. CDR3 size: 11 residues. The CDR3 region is CASRRSTGQFF. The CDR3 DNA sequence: TGTGCCAGCAGACGTAGCACGGGCCAGTTCTTC.

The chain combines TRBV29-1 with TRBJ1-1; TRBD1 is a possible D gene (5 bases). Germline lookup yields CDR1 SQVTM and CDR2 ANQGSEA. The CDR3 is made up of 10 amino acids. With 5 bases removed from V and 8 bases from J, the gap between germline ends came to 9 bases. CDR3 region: CSVKGPEAFF. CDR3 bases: TGCAGCGTTAAGGGACCGGAAGCTTTCTTT.

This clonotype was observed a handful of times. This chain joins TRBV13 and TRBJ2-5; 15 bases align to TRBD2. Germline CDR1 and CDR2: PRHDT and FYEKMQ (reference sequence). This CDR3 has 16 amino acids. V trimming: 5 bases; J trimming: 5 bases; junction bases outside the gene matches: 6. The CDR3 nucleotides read TGTGCCAGCAGCCCGAGAGGGACTAGCGGGAGGGAGACCCAGTACTTC. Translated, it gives CASSPRGTSGRETQYF.

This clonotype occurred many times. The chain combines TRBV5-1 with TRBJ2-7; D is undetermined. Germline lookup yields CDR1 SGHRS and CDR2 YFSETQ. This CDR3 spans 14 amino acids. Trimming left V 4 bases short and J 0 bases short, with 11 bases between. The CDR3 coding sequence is TGCGCCAGCAGCCTGGACGGCCTCTCCTACGAGCAGTACTTC. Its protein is CASSLDGLSYEQYF.

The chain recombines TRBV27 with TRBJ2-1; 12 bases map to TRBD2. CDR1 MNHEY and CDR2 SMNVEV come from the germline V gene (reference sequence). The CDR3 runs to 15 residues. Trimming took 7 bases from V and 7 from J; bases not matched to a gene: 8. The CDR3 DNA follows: TGTGCCAGCAATCCGGGACTAGCGGGTCTTAATGAGCAGTTCTTC. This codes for CASNPGLAGLNEQFF.

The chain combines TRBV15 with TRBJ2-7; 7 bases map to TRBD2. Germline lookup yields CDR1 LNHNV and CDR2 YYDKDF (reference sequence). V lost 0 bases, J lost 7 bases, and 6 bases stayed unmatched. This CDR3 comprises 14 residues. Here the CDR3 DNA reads TGTGCCACCAGCAGAGATGAGCGGGACGGAGAGCAGTACTTC. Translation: CATSRDERDGEQYF. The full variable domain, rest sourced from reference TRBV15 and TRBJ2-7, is DAMVIQNPRYQVTQFGKPVTLSCSQTLNHNVMYWYQQKSSQAPKLLFHYYDKDFNNEADTPDNFQSRRPNTSFCFLDIRSPGLGDTAMYLCATSRDERDGEQYFGPGTRLTVT.

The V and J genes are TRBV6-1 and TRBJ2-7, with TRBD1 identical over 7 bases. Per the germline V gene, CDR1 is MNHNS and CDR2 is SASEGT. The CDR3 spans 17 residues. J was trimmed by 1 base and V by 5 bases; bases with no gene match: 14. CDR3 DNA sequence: TGTGCCAGCAGTCCTCATCTGACTAAGACAGGGTCCTACGAGCAGTACTTC. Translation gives CASSPHLTKTGSYEQYF.

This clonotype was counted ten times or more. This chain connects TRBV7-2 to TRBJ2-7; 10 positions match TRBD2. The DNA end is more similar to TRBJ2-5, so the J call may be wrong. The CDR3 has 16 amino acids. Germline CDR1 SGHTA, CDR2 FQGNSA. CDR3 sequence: CASSLEAGGRLETQYF. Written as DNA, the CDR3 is TGTGCCAGCAGCTTAGAAGCGGGAGGGAGGCTTGAGACCCAGTACTTC.

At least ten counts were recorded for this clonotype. The CDR3 DNA reads as TGCAGTGCCCCCGTTTCTAGCGGGATGCTAGCCAAAAACATTCAGTACTTC. As protein: CSAPVSSGMLAKNIQYF. The chain is built from TRBV20-1 and TRBJ2-4; 9 nucleotides align to TRBD2. There are 17 residues in the CDR3. Germline V CDR1 and CDR2: DFQATT, SNEGSKA (reference sequence). V gave up 6 bases and J gave up 0 bases; unmatched junction bases: 12.

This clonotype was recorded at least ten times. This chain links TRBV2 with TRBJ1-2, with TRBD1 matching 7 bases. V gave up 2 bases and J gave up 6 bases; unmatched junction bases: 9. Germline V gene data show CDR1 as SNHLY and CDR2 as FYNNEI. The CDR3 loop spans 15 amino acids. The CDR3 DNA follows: TGTGCCAGCAGTGAAAGAACAGGGACAGCCCATGGCTACACCTTC. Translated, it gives CASSERTGTAHGYTF. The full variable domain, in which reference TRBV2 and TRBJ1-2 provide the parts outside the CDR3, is EPEVTQTPSHQVTQMGQEVILRCVPISNHLYFYWYRQILGQKVEFLVSFYNNEISEKSEIFDDQFSVERPDGSNFTLKIRSTKLEDSAMYFCASSERTGTAHGYTFGSGTRLTVV.

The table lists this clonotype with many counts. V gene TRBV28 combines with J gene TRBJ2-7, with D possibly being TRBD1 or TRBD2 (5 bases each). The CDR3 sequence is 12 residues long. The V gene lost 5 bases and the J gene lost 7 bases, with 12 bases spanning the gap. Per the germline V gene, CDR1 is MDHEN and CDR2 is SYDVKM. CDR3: CASSGGPSEQYF. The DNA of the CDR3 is TGTGCCAGCAGTGGGGGACCCAGTGAGCAGTACTTC. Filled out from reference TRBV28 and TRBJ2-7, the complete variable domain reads DVKVTQSSRYLVKRTGEKVFLECVQDMDHENMFWYRQDPGLGLRLIYFSYDVKMKEKGDIPEGYSVSREKKERFSLILESASTNQTSMYLCASSGGPSEQYFGPGTRLTVT.